The 15 T cell receptor beta chains below come from one sample, sequenced in a study of blood T cell repertoires in COVID-19 (dated by TCRdb to 2018 to 2020). The library was built by means of the immunoSEQ multiplex PCR assay. TCRdb retrieved this table from immuneACCESS and kept in-frame rearrangements only. Not all clones are present; in checked studies, unresolved V genes account for under half, and no reason is known for the remainder. Recorded for this sample are 350,000 to 450,000 clones; 89% of them occurred a single time. Of the sample, about 1.4% falls within the top ten clones. Sequenced input: peripheral blood. These receptors came from a woman aged 40 to 55 with COVID-19, enrolled during active disease.

V gene TRBV6-2 or TRBV6-3 combines with J gene TRBJ2-1; TRBD1 matches 8 bases. Germline CDR1 is MNHEY and CDR2 is SVGEGT. CDR3 length: 16 amino acids. Trimming took 5 bases from V and 0 from J; bases not matched to a gene: 6. Here the CDR3 reads CASSRQGSSSYNEQFF. CDR3 in DNA: TGTGCCAGCAGTCGACAGGGGAGCAGCTCCTACAATGAGCAGTTCTTC.

The rearrangement uses TRBV7-9 and TRBJ2-1; 8 nucleotides match TRBD2. This CDR3 comprises 15 residues. V trimming: 6 bases; J trimming: 2 bases; junction bases outside the gene matches: 6. The germline gives CDR1 SEHNR, CDR2 FQNEAQ (reference sequence). DNA of the CDR3: TGTGCCAGCAGAGAAACTAGCGGAGCCTACAATGAGCAGTTCTTC. Protein sequence: CASRETSGAYNEQFF.

The chain has TRBV29-1 and TRBJ2-7, with TRBD1 identical over 10 bases. Looked up from germline, CDR1 is SQVTM and CDR2 is ANQGSEA. CDR3 length equals 12 residues. Losses at the gene ends were 7 bases for V and 7 bases for J; bases not matched to a gene: 7. Here the CDR3 reads CSARQGAGEQYF. CDR3 DNA: TGCAGCGCACGACAGGGGGCCGGGGAGCAGTACTTC.

This clone was seen only a few times. V usage is TRBV18 and J usage is TRBJ1-2; the D is unclear. This CDR3 comprises 16 residues. CDR1 is KGHSH and CDR2 is LQKENI in the germline V gene. V gave up 6 bases and J gave up 4 bases, with 21 bases separating them. In DNA, the CDR3 is TGTGCCAGCTCCCTTAACGTCGAGGCGGCCGCCTATGGCTACACCTTC. It encodes CASSLNVEAAAYGYTF.

This clone was seen more than once but under ten times. The CDR3 here is CASSVAGGTDTQYF. CDR3 sequence (DNA): TGTGCCAGCAGTGTTGCGGGGGGCACAGATACGCAGTATTTT. The gene calls are TRBV6-4 and TRBJ2-3; the match to TRBD2 covers 7 bases. V shed 4 bases, J shed 1 base, and the junction held 2 bases outside the gene matches. Germline V CDR1 and CDR2: MRHNA, SNTAGT. The CDR3 is 14 residues long.

The J gene is TRBJ2-2, the V gene TRBV9, with D perhaps matching TRBD2 (5 bases). Germline-derived CDR1 and CDR2 are SGDLS and YYNGEE. Trimming stripped 3 bases from V and 1 base from J, with 7 bases between. This CDR3 comprises 14 residues. The CDR3, as DNA: TGTGCCAGCAGCGGGGCGGGGAACACCGGGGAGCTGTTTTTT. Translating it yields CASSGAGNTGELFF.

V and J are TRBV6-1 and TRBJ1-2; a weak D match, TRBD1 (5 bases). This CDR3 spans 16 amino acids. V lost 0 bases and J 4 bases, leaving 15 bases between the germline ends. CDR1 MNHNS and CDR2 SASEGT come from the germline V gene. The DNA for the CDR3 is TGTGCCAGCAGTGAAGCTGGGGGACTTCGAGGCTATGGCTACACCTTC. Protein product: CASSEAGGLRGYGYTF.

V is TRBV28 and J is TRBJ1-5; TRBD1 is a possible D gene (6 bases). V was clipped by 3 bases and J by 4 bases, with 16 bases between them. Per the germline V gene, CDR1 is MDHEN and CDR2 is SYDVKM. This CDR3 comprises 16 residues. The CDR3 here is CASSFYYRVGNQPQHF. The CDR3 bases are TGTGCCAGCAGTTTCTACTACAGGGTCGGGAATCAGCCCCAGCATTTT. The full variable domain, rest sourced from reference TRBV28 and TRBJ1-5, is DVKVTQSSRYLVKRTGEKVFLECVQDMDHENMFWYRQDPGLGLRLIYFSYDVKMKEKGDIPEGYSVSREKKERFSLILESASTNQTSMYLCASSFYYRVGNQPQHFGDGTRLSIL.

The chain carries TRBV27 and TRBJ2-1; TRBD2 agrees at 9 bases. Trimming removed 10 bases from V and 5 bases from J; junction bases left unmatched: 9. In germline, CDR1 is MNHEY, CDR2 SMNVEV (reference sequence). This CDR3 contains 14 residues. DNA of the CDR3: TGTGCCACCCTCAGCGGGGGGTACCACAATGAGCAGTTCTTC. Its translation: CATLSGGYHNEQFF.

This rearrangement joins TRBV19 to TRBJ1-2, with D perhaps TRBD1 (5 bases). V gave up 4 bases and J gave up 4 bases, with 13 bases separating them. Germline loops: CDR1 LNHDA, CDR2 SQIVND (reference sequence). The CDR3 spans 14 residues. CDR3 amino acids: CASSREGPLYGYTF. In DNA, the CDR3 is TGTGCCAGTAGTAGGGAGGGGCCCCTCTATGGCTACACCTTC.

The V call is TRBV7-9, the J call TRBJ2-3; D remains ambiguous. This CDR3 region has 13 residues. Germline loops: CDR1 SEHNR, CDR2 FQNEAQ (reference sequence). Trimming took 5 bases from V and 0 from J, leaving 6 bases between them. In nucleotides, the CDR3 is TGTGCCAGCAGCGCAACTAGCACAGATACGCAGTATTTT. Amino acids: CASSATSTDTQYF. The full variable domain, with the rest looked up from reference TRBV7-9 and TRBJ2-3, is DTGVSQNPRHKITKRGQNVTFRCDPISEHNRLYWYRQTLGQGPEFLTYFQNEAQLEKSRLLSDRFSAERPKGSFSTLEIQRTEQGDSAMYLCASSATSTDTQYFGPGTRLTVL.

The V call is TRBV6-1, the J call TRBJ2-6, with 8 positions matching TRBD1. V shed 6 bases, J shed 3 bases, and the junction held 4 bases outside the gene matches. The CDR3 has 15 amino acids. Germline V lookup: CDR1 MNHNS, CDR2 SASEGT. The CDR3 nucleotides are TGTGCCAGCAGCCTCAGGGGGCTTGGGGCCAACGTCCTGACTTTC. Encoded protein: CASSLRGLGANVLTF.

The rearrangement joins TRBV5-1 to TRBJ2-7; TRBD2 matches at 7 bases. The J segment lost 4 bases and the V segment lost 0 bases, leaving 10 bases of the junction unmatched. The CDR3 covers 16 residues. Germline-derived CDR1 and CDR2 are SGHRS and YFSETQ. In DNA form, the CDR3 reads TGCGCCAGCAGCTTGGCCGGACTAGGTATTGTGTACGAGCAGTACTTC. Encoded protein: CASSLAGLGIVYEQYF. Full variable domain (rest looked up from reference TRBV5-1 and TRBJ2-7): KAGVTQTPRYLIKTRGQQVTLSCSPISGHRSVSWYQQTPGQGLQFLFEYFSETQRNKGNFPGRFSGRQFSNSRSEMNVSTLELGDSALYLCASSLAGLGIVYEQYFGPGTRLTVT.

The gene calls are TRBV7-3 and TRBJ2-7; TRBD2 matches 7 bases. The CDR3 extends over 13 amino acids. Germline lookup yields CDR1 SGHTA and CDR2 FQGTGA. The V segment lost 4 bases and the J segment 3 bases; nucleotides outside the gene matches: 3. The CDR3 region has the DNA TGTGCCAGCAGCTCCTCGGGAGGCTACGAGCAGTACTTC. Translating gives CASSSSGGYEQYF.

The V gene is TRBV19, the J gene TRBJ2-1; TRBD2 aligns across 7 bases. CDR3 length equals 16 residues. CDR1 LNHDA and CDR2 SQIVND come from the germline V gene (reference sequence). Trimming cost V 3 bases and J 1 base; bases outside gene matches: 6. CDR3 sequence: CASSMTGGGSYNEQFF. CDR3 bases: TGTGCCAGTAGTATGACGGGCGGGGGTTCCTACAATGAGCAGTTCTTC.